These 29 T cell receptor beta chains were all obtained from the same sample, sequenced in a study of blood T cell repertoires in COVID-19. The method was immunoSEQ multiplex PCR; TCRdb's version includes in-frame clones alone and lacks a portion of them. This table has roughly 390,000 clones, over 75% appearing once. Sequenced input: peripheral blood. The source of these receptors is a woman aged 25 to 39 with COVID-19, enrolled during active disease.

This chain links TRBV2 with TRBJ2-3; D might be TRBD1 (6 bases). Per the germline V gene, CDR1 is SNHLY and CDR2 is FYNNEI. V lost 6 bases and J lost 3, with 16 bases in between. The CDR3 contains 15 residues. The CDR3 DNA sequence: TGTGCCAGCAGCGGATTTAGCAGGGGAACAGATACGCAGTATTTT. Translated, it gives CASSGFSRGTDTQYF.

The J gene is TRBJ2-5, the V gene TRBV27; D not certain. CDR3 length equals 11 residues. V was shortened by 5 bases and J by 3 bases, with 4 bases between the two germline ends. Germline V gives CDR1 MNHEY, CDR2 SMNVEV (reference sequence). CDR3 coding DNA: TGTGCCAGCAGTATAAAAGAGACCCAGTACTTC. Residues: CASSIKETQYF.

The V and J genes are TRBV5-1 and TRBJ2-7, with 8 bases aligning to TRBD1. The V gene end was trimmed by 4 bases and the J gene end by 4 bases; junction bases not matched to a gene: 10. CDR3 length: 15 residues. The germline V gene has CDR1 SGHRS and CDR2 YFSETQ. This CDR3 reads CASSPDREAVYEQYF. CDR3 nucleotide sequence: TGCGCCAGCAGCCCGGACAGGGAAGCGGTTTACGAGCAGTACTTC. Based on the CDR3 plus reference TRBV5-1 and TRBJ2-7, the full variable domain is KAGVTQTPRYLIKTRGQQVTLSCSPISGHRSVSWYQQTPGQGLQFLFEYFSETQRNKGNFPGRFSGRQFSNSRSEMNVSTLELGDSALYLCASSPDREAVYEQYFGPGTRLTVT.

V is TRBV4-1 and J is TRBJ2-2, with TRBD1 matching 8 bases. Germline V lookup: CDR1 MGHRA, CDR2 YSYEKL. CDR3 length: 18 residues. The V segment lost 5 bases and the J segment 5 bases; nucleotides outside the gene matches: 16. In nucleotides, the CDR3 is TGCGCCAGCAGCTCCCTTCCATTGCCAGGGGGCGAGACCGGGGAGCTGTTTTTT. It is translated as CASSSLPLPGGETGELFF.

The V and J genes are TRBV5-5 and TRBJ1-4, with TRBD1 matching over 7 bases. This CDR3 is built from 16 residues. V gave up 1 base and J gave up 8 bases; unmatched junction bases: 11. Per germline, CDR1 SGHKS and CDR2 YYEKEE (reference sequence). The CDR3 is CASSLNPGQQREKLFF. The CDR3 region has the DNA TGTGCCAGCAGCTTGAACCCGGGACAGCAAAGGGAAAAACTGTTTTTT.

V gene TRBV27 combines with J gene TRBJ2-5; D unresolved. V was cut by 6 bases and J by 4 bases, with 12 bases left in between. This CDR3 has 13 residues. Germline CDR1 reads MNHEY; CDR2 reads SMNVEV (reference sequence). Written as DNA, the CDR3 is TGTGCCAGCAGGCCCCTAAACCGAGAGACCCAGTACTTC. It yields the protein CASRPLNRETQYF.

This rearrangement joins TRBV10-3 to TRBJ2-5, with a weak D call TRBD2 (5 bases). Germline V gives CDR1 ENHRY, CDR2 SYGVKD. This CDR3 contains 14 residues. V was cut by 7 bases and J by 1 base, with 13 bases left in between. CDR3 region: CAIKGSEIQETQYF. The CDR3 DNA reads TGTGCCATCAAGGGTAGCGAGATCCAAGAGACCCAGTACTTC.

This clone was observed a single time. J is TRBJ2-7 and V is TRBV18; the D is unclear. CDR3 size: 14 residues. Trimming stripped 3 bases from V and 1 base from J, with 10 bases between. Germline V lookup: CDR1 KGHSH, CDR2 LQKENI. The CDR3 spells CASSPRTPSYEQYF. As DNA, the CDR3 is TGTGCCAGCTCACCCAGAACGCCATCCTACGAGCAGTACTTC.

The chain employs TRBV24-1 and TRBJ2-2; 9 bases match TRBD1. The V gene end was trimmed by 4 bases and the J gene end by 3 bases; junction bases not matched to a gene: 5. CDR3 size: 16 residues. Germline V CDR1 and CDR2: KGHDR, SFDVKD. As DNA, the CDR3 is TGTGCCACCAGTGAACCCCGGACAGGGGACACCGGGGAGCTGTTTTTT. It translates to CATSEPRTGDTGELFF.

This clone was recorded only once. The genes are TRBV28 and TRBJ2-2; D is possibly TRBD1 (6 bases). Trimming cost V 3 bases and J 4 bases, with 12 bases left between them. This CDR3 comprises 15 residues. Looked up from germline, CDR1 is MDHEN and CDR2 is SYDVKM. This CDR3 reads CASSFVGAGTGELFF. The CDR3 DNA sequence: TGTGCCAGCAGTTTCGTGGGGGCCGGCACCGGGGAGCTGTTTTTT.

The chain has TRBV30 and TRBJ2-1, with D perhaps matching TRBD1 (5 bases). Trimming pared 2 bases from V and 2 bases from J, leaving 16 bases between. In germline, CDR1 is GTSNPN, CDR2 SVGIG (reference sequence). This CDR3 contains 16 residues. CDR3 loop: CAWSLPTGMPYNEQFF. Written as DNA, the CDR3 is TGTGCCTGGAGTCTCCCTACAGGTATGCCCTACAATGAGCAGTTCTTC.

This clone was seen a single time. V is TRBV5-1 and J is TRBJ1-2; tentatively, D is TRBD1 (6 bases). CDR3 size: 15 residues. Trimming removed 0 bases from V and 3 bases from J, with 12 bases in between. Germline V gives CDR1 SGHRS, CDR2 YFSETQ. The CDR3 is CASSLAPRGDYGYTF. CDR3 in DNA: TGCGCCAGCAGCTTGGCCCCCAGGGGCGACTATGGCTACACCTTC.

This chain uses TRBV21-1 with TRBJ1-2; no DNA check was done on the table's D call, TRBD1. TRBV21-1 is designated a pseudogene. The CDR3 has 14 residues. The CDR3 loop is CASSRPGQGVGYTF. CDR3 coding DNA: TGTGCCAGCAGCAGGCCGGGACAGGGGGTCGGCTACACCTTC.

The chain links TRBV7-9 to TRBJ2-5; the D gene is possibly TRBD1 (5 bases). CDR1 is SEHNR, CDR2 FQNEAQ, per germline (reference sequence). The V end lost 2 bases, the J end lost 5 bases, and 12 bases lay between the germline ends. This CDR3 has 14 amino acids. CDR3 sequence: CASSLNGARETQYF. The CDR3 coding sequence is TGTGCCAGCAGCTTAAATGGGGCTCGGGAGACCCAGTACTTC. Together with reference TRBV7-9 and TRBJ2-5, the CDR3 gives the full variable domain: DTGVSQNPRHKITKRGQNVTFRCDPISEHNRLYWYRQTLGQGPEFLTYFQNEAQLEKSRLLSDRFSAERPKGSFSTLEIQRTEQGDSAMYLCASSLNGARETQYFGPGTRLLVL.

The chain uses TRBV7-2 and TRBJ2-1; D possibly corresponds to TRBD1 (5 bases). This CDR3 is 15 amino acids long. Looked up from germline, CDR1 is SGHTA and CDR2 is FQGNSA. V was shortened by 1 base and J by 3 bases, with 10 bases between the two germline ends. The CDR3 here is CASSLGEQVYNEQFF. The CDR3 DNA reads TGTGCCAGCAGCTTAGGGGAACAGGTCTACAATGAGCAGTTCTTC.

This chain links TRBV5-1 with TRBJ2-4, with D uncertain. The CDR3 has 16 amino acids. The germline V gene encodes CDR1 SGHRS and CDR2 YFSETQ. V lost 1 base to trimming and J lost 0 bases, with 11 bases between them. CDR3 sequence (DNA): TGCGCCAGCAGCTTGATTGGAGCACTAGCCAAAAACATTCAGTACTTC. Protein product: CASSLIGALAKNIQYF.

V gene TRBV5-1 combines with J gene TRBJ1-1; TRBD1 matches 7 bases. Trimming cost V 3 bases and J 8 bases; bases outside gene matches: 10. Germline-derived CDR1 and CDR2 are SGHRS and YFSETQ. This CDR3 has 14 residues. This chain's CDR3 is CASSSETNRGEAFF. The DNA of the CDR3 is TGCGCCAGCAGCTCCGAGACTAACAGGGGCGAAGCTTTCTTT.

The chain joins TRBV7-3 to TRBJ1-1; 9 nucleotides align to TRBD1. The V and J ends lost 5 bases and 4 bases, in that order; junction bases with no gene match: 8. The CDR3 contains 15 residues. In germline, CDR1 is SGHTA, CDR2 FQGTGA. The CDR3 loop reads CASSLTGGGFTEAFF. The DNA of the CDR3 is TGTGCCAGCAGCCTGACAGGGGGTGGATTCACTGAAGCTTTCTTT.

CDR3 bases: TGTGCCACCAGGGATCTAGCGGGAGGAGGAAAAGAGACCCAGTACTTC. Amino acid sequence: CATRDLAGGGKETQYF. The chain joins TRBV15 to TRBJ2-5; 11 nucleotides align to TRBD2. Germline V gives CDR1 LNHNV, CDR2 YYDKDF (reference sequence). Losses at the gene ends were 6 bases for V and 3 bases for J; bases not matched to a gene: 9. The CDR3 has 16 amino acids.

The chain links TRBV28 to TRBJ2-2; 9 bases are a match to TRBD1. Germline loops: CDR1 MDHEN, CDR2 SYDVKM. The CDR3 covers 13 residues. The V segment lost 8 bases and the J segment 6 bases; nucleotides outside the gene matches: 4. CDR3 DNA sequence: TGTGCCAGCTCAACAGGGGGCCCCGGGGAGCTGTTTTTT. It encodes CASSTGGPGELFF.

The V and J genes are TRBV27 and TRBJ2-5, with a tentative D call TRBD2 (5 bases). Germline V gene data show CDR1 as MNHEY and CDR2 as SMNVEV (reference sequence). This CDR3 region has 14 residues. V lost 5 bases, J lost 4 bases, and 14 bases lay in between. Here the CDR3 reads CASSTLGRGETQYF. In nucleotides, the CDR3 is TGTGCCAGCAGTACCCTCGGACGGGGAGAGACCCAGTACTTC.

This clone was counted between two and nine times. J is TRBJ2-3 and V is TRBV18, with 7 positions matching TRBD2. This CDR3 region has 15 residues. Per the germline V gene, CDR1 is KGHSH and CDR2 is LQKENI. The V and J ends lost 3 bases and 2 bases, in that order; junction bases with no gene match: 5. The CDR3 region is CASSPGAGTTDTQYF. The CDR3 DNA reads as TGTGCCAGCTCACCGGGAGCGGGGACCACAGATACGCAGTATTTT.

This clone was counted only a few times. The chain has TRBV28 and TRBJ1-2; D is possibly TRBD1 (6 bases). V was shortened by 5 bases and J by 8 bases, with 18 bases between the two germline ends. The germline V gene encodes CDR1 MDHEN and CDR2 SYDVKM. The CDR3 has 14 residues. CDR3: CASSTHLQGGGYTF. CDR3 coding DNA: TGTGCCAGCAGTACCCACCTACAGGGTGGAGGCTACACCTTC.

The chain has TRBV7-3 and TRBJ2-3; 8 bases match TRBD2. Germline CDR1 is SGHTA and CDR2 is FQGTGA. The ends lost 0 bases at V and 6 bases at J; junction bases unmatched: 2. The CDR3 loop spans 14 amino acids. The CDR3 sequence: CASSLTGGGDTQYF. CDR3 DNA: TGTGCCAGCAGCTTAACAGGCGGGGGGGATACGCAGTATTTT. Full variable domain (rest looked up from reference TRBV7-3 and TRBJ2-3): GAGVSQTPSNKVTEKGKYVELRCDPISGHTALYWYRQSLGQGPEFLIYFQGTGAADDSGLPNDRFFAVRPEGSVSTLKIQRTERGDSAVYLCASSLTGGGDTQYFGPGTRLTVL.

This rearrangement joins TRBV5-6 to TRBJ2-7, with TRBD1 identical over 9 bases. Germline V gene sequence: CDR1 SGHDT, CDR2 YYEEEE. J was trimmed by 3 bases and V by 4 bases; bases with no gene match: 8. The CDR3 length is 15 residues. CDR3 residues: CASSADRGAFYEQYF. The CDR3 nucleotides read TGTGCCAGCAGCGCTGACAGGGGGGCTTTCTACGAGCAGTACTTC.

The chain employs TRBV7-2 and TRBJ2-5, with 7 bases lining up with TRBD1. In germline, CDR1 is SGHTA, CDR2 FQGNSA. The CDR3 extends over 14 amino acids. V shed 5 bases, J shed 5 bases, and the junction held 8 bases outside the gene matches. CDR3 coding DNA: TGTGCCAGCAGCCCCCGACAGGGATACGAGACCCAGTACTTC. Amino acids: CASSPRQGYETQYF.

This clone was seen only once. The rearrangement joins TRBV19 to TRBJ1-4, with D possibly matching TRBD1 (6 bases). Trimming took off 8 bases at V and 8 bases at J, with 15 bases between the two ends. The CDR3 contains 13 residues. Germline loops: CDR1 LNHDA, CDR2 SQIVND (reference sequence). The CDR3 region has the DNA TGTGCCAGTTCCGGGACACCGAACGAAAAACTGTTTTTT. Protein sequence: CASSGTPNEKLFF. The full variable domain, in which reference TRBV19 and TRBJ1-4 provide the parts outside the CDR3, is DGGITQSPKYLFRKEGQNVTLSCEQNLNHDAMYWYRQDPGQGLRLIYYSQIVNDFQKGDIAEGYSVSREKKESFPLTVTSAQKNPTAFYLCASSGTPNEKLFFGSGTQLSVL.

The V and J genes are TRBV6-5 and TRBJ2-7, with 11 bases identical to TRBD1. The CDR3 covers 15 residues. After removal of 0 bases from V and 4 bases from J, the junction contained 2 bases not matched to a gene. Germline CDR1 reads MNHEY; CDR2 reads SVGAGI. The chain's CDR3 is CASSYSGQGAYEQYF. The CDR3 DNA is TGTGCCAGCAGTTACTCTGGACAGGGGGCGTACGAGCAGTACTTC.

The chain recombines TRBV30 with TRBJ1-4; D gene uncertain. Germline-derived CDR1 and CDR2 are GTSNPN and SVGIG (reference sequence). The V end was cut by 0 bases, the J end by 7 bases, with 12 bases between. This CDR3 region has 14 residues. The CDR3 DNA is TGTGCCTGGAGTGTACCCGGGGATAGTGAAAAACTGTTTTTT. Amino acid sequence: CAWSVPGDSEKLFF.